Shown below are 28 T cell receptor beta chains from a single sample sequenced in a study of cytomegalovirus exposure and HLA in healthy donors. Primers: 60 Vbeta forward and 13 Jbeta reverse. Libraries were prepared by immunoSEQ multiplex PCR; TCRdb keeps only in-frame clonotypes and omits some of them. The sample lists about 160,000 clones; 65% to 85% were seen once. What was sequenced was PBMCs. The receptors were sampled from a woman between 18 and 30 years old in good health and CMV-seronegative.

The chain joins TRBV29-1 to TRBJ1-2, with D perhaps TRBD1 (6 bases). Trimming stripped 6 bases from V and 4 bases from J, with 15 bases between. The CDR3 is 13 residues long. CDR1 is SQVTM, CDR2 ANQGSEA, per germline. For the CDR3, the DNA is TGCAGCGTGCCCGGACAGTTTAGCTATGGCTACACCTTC. Its protein product is CSVPGQFSYGYTF.

The chain links TRBV7-2 to TRBJ2-7; maybe TRBD1 (8 bases). Trimming removed 7 bases at V and 0 bases at J, with 13 bases between. Germline assignment: CDR1 SGHTA and CDR2 FQGNSA. The CDR3 loop spans 14 amino acids. CDR3 DNA: TGTGCCAGCAAAGCGGGACAGGCCTCCTACGAGCAGTACTTC. Encoded protein: CASKAGQASYEQYF.

The chain employs TRBV11-2 and TRBJ2-7, with D maybe TRBD1 (6 bases). V lost 4 bases and J 0 bases, leaving 19 bases between the germline ends. Germline V lookup: CDR1 SGHAT, CDR2 FQNNGV. The CDR3 has 17 residues. CDR3 loop: CASSSITGPWTSYEQYF. Written as DNA, the CDR3 is TGTGCCAGCAGCTCAATAACAGGGCCCTGGACCTCCTACGAGCAGTACTTC.

The CDR3 loop reads CASGLVRGDRGMNTEAFF. CDR3 nucleotides: TGTGCTAGTGGTTTGGTAAGGGGGGACAGGGGGATGAACACTGAAGCTTTCTTT. The chain links TRBV12-5 to TRBJ1-1; TRBD1 agrees at 11 bases. Germline lookup yields CDR1 LGHNT and CDR2 FRNRAP. CDR3 size: 18 residues. The V segment lost 0 bases and the J segment 0 bases; nucleotides outside the gene matches: 6.

This chain joins TRBV10-3 and TRBJ2-7; TRBD1 might be the D (6 bases). CDR1 and CDR2 from the germline V gene are ENHRY and SYGVKD. This CDR3 spans 15 amino acids. V lost 8 bases, J lost 2 bases, and 19 bases lay in between. The DNA of the CDR3 is TGTGCCATCCCCCCGGACAGTCAGTCACCCTACGAGCAGTACTTC. The encoded protein is CAIPPDSQSPYEQYF.

The rearrangement joins TRBV2 to TRBJ1-4; D is undetermined. Germline V gene sequence: CDR1 SNHLY, CDR2 FYNNEI. This CDR3 has 14 residues. V was pared by 7 bases and J by 0 bases, with 9 bases between. In DNA form, the CDR3 reads TGTGCCAGCAAAAAGAGTTCAACTAATGAAAAACTGTTTTTT. This codes for CASKKSSTNEKLFF.

The V gene is TRBV6-5, the J gene TRBJ2-3, with D tentatively TRBD2 (6 bases). V lost 7 bases, J lost 4 bases, and 15 bases lay in between. The CDR3 is 14 amino acids. Germline values: CDR1 MNHEY, CDR2 SVGAGI. CDR3 in amino acids: CASTSGGFPDTQYF. The CDR3 DNA reads as TGTGCCAGCACCTCCGGGGGTTTCCCAGATACGCAGTATTTT.

The chain links TRBV28 to TRBJ1-1, with TRBD1 matching 12 bases. Trimming took 6 bases from V and 6 from J; bases not matched to a gene: 14. Germline V gene data show CDR1 as MDHEN and CDR2 as SYDVKM. The CDR3 sequence is 17 residues long. The CDR3 region is CASRSPGTGGAIAEAFF. The CDR3 coding sequence is TGTGCCAGCAGGTCCCCCGGGACAGGGGGCGCGATCGCTGAAGCTTTCTTT.

As for this clone: The junction does not match germline at one end; this may be a read error. This chain uses TRBV7-9 with TRBJ2-7, with 7 positions matching TRBD1. There are 16 residues in the CDR3. Germline CDR1 SEHNR, CDR2 FQNEAQ (reference sequence). The CDR3 is CSSSKDDRAGLYEQYF. Written as DNA, the CDR3 is TGTTCCAGCAGTAAAGATGACAGGGCCGGGCTCTACGAGCAGTACTTC. Combining the CDR3 with reference TRBV7-9 and TRBJ2-7 gives the whole variable domain DTGVSQNPRHKITKRGQNVTFRCDPISEHNRLYWYRQTLGQGPEFLTYFQNEAQLEKSRLLSDRFSAERPKGSFSTLEIQRTEQGDSAMYLCSSSKDDRAGLYEQYFGPGTRLTVT.

The V call is TRBV28, the J call TRBJ2-7; a weak D match, TRBD1 (5 bases). The V and J ends lost 5 bases and 4 bases respectively, with 9 bases between them. CDR3 length equals 12 residues. Germline assignment: CDR1 MDHEN and CDR2 SYDVKM. CDR3 sequence: CASSATAYEQYF. Here the CDR3 DNA reads TGTGCCAGCAGTGCGACAGCATACGAGCAGTACTTC.

The chain couples TRBV11-2 to TRBJ2-2; 9 nucleotides match TRBD1. Germline V lookup: CDR1 SGHAT, CDR2 FQNNGV. The CDR3 has 16 residues. V lost 3 bases, J lost 4 bases, and 6 bases stayed unmatched. The CDR3 reads CASSFDGTGLTGELFF. Here the CDR3 DNA reads TGTGCCAGCAGCTTCGACGGGACAGGGCTCACCGGGGAGCTGTTTTTT.

J is TRBJ1-4 and V is TRBV30, with TRBD1 matching 8 bases. The V segment lost 3 bases and the J segment 6 bases; nucleotides outside the gene matches: 3. The CDR3 loop spans 13 amino acids. The germline V gene encodes CDR1 GTSNPN and CDR2 SVGIG (reference sequence). As DNA, the CDR3 is TGTGCCTGGAGGGGACAGGCGTATGAAAAACTGTTTTTT. Amino acids: CAWRGQAYEKLFF.

V is TRBV5-5 and J is TRBJ1-2; 7 bases match TRBD1. The V and J ends lost 1 base and 8 bases, in that order; junction bases with no gene match: 8. The CDR3 spans 14 residues. Germline V gene lookup returns CDR1 SGHKS and CDR2 YYEKEE (reference sequence). The CDR3 sequence is CASSLLEGARGYTF. CDR3 DNA sequence: TGTGCCAGCAGCTTGTTGGAGGGGGCGCGCGGCTACACCTTC.

This chain connects TRBV6-1 to TRBJ2-7; D is undetermined. Trimming removed 2 bases from V and 2 bases from J, with 7 bases in between. This CDR3 spans 13 amino acids. In germline, CDR1 is MNHNS, CDR2 SASEGT. The CDR3 loop reads CASSESATYEQYF. As DNA, the CDR3 is TGTGCCAGCAGTGAAAGCGCAACCTACGAGCAGTACTTC.

This clone appeared a few times. The chain uses TRBV2 and TRBJ2-5; no clear D. Germline CDR1 reads SNHLY; CDR2 reads FYNNEI. Trimming cost V 6 bases and J 1 base, with 9 bases left between them. The CDR3 is 13 residues long. DNA for the CDR3: TGTGCCAGCAGACGAGCGATCCAAGAGACCCAGTACTTC. Its translation: CASRRAIQETQYF.

V gene TRBV29-1 combines with J gene TRBJ1-3; D might be TRBD1 (6 bases). The germline V and J ends were trimmed by 6 bases and 4 bases, with 16 bases remaining between them. CDR1 SQVTM and CDR2 ANQGSEA come from the germline V gene. This CDR3 is built from 14 residues. This CDR3 is CSVGFGQLGNTIYF. CDR3 bases: TGCAGCGTGGGTTTCGGACAGCTAGGAAACACCATATATTTT.

This clone was counted once. The rearrangement uses TRBV10-3 and TRBJ2-1; TRBD1 agrees at 7 bases. The length of the CDR3 is 12 residues. Germline lookup yields CDR1 ENHRY and CDR2 SYGVKD. The J segment lost 2 bases and the V segment lost 11 bases, leaving 3 bases of the junction unmatched. The CDR3 protein is CASGTAYNEQFF. CDR3 DNA: TGTGCCTCCGGGACAGCCTACAATGAGCAGTTCTTC.

The chain carries TRBV27 and TRBJ2-3, with 7 bases matching TRBD2. The CDR3 is 14 residues long. Looked up from germline, CDR1 is MNHEY and CDR2 is SMNVEV (reference sequence). J gave up 4 bases and V 3 bases, and 4 bases lay outside the gene matches. CDR3 loop: CASSFRGGADTQYF. The DNA for the CDR3 is TGTGCCAGCAGTTTCCGCGGGGGTGCAGATACGCAGTATTTT.

The CDR3 loop reads CASSESGGFATLHF. Here the CDR3 DNA reads TGTGCCAGCAGCGAATCAGGGGGCTTTGCCACCCTCCACTTT. The V and J genes are TRBV5-4 and TRBJ1-6; 8 bases fit TRBD1. CDR3 length equals 14 residues. Germline trimming cut 4 bases from V and 14 bases from J; bases unmatched to any gene: 11. Germline loops: CDR1 SGHNT, CDR2 YYREEE (reference sequence). Complete variable domain (other parts from reference TRBV5-4 and TRBJ1-6): ETGVTQSPTHLIKTRGQQVTLRCSSQSGHNTVSWYQQALGQGPQFIFQYYREEENGRGNFPPRFSGLQFPNYSSELNVNALELDDSALYLCASSESGGFATLHFGNGTRLTVT.

The CDR3 loop reads CASRASMNTEAFF. The CDR3 DNA follows: TGTGCCAGCAGGGCCTCCATGAACACTGAAGCTTTCTTT. V and J are TRBV6-5 and TRBJ1-1; D ambiguous. The CDR3 covers 13 residues. Trimming stripped 6 bases from V and 0 bases from J, with 8 bases between. The germline CDR1 and CDR2 sequences are MNHEY and SVGAGI.

J is TRBJ1-1 and V is TRBV28; TRBD1 agrees at 7 bases. CDR1 and CDR2 (germline): MDHEN, SYDVKM. Trimming took 2 bases from V and 10 from J; bases not matched to a gene: 7. This CDR3 contains 13 residues. The CDR3 is CASSLVDREAAFF. The CDR3, as DNA: TGTGCCAGCAGTTTAGTCGACAGGGAGGCAGCTTTCTTT.

The V gene is TRBV6-5, the J gene TRBJ1-2; D is ambiguous. V lost 2 bases to trimming and J lost 0 bases, with 13 bases between them. Germline CDR1 and CDR2: MNHEY and SVGAGI. This CDR3 comprises 16 residues. This CDR3 reads CASSYRTVLANYGYTF. In DNA form, the CDR3 reads TGTGCCAGCAGTTACCGTACAGTACTAGCTAACTATGGCTACACCTTC.

The chain joins TRBV25-1 to TRBJ1-3; D not certain. CDR3 length equals 14 residues. Germline CDR1 reads MGHDK; CDR2 reads SYGVNS. V was shortened by 3 bases and J by 10 bases, with 16 bases between the two germline ends. The CDR3 loop reads CASSESPQASTIYF. The CDR3 DNA is TGTGCCAGCAGTGAGTCCCCCCAGGCATCGACCATATATTTT.

The rearrangement uses TRBV30 and TRBJ1-2; no reliable D call. This CDR3 is 12 amino acids long. V lost 1 base and J 4 bases, leaving 7 bases between the germline ends. Germline lookup yields CDR1 GTSNPN and CDR2 SVGIG (reference sequence). CDR3 coding DNA: TGTGCCTGGAGTGACTCTTTCTATGGCTACACCTTC. Its translation is CAWSDSFYGYTF.

This rearrangement joins TRBV29-1 to TRBJ1-4; TRBD1 might be the D (6 bases). V lost 5 bases to trimming and J lost 5 bases, with 12 bases between them. The length of the CDR3 is 13 residues. From germline, CDR1 is SQVTM and CDR2 ANQGSEA. The CDR3 reads CSVLRQGNEKLFF. The CDR3 DNA sequence: TGCAGCGTTTTACGGCAGGGGAATGAAAAACTGTTTTTT. Full variable domain (missing parts from reference TRBV29-1 and TRBJ1-4): SAVISQKPSRDICQRGTSLTIQCQVDSQVTMMFWYRQQPGQSLTLIATANQGSEATYESGFVIDKFPISRPNLTFSTLTVSNMSPEDSSIYLCSVLRQGNEKLFFGSGTQLSVL.

CDR3 DNA sequence: TGTGCCAGCAGCCCCCGTCACAGCCCGTTCGAGCAGTACTTC. It is translated as CASSPRHSPFEQYF. The chain links TRBV9 to TRBJ2-7, with unresolved D. The V end was cut by 4 bases, the J end by 6 bases, with 17 bases between. The germline gives CDR1 SGDLS, CDR2 YYNGEE. The length of the CDR3 is 14 residues.

The chain employs TRBV19 and TRBJ1-5; 10 nucleotides line up with TRBD1. Trimming at V came to 6 bases and at J to 5 bases, leaving 1 base not matched to a gene. CDR1 and CDR2 from the germline V gene are LNHDA and SQIVND (reference sequence). This CDR3 region has 13 residues. CDR3 coding DNA: TGTGCCAGTAGGGACAGGGGGTATCAGCCCCAGCATTTT. It yields the protein CASRDRGYQPQHF.

The DNA for the CDR3 is TGTGCCAGCTCACCAGCGCCGGGGATAGCTAACTATGGCTACACCTTC. Protein sequence: CASSPAPGIANYGYTF. The V call is TRBV18, the J call TRBJ1-2, with unresolved D. This CDR3 region has 16 residues. Trimming left V 2 bases short and J 0 bases short, with 13 bases between. The V gene's germline CDR1 is KGHSH and CDR2 LQKENI.